The next 27 T cell receptor beta chains were all read from a single sample in a study of blood T cell repertoires in COVID-19. The assay was immunoSEQ multiplex PCR, and TCRdb's table has in-frame clones only and misses some. The sample yields over 250,000 clones, over 80% seen once. The sample was peripheral blood. The receptors originated from a woman in her 50s with COVID-19, enrolled during active disease.

V is TRBV27 and J is TRBJ2-1, with 7 bases fitting TRBD2. Germline V gene data show CDR1 as MNHEY and CDR2 as SMNVEV (reference sequence). The CDR3 runs 16 residues. V lost 5 bases and J lost 7; bases outside the gene matches: 14. CDR3 in DNA: TGTGCCAGCAGTGCGGGGGTGAAGAGCATCGGGAATGAGCAGTTCTTC. This codes for CASSAGVKSIGNEQFF.

The chain employs TRBV19 and TRBJ1-5; D is perhaps TRBD1 (5 bases). Trimming stripped 3 bases from V and 0 bases from J, with 18 bases between. CDR1 is LNHDA and CDR2 is SQIVND in the germline V gene (reference sequence). This CDR3 is 18 amino acids long. CDR3 DNA: TGTGCCAGTAGTATGGATAGGTATGGGGCAACTAGCAATCAGCCCCAGCATTTT. This sequence encodes CASSMDRYGATSNQPQHF.

The rearrangement links TRBV7-2 to TRBJ2-7; TRBD1 matches at 7 bases. Unmatched junction bases numbered 13, after V lost 8 bases and J lost 3 bases. CDR1 SGHTA and CDR2 FQGNSA come from the germline V gene. The CDR3 covers 15 residues. The CDR3 reads CASSRRGGPNYEQYF. The CDR3 DNA is TGTGCCAGCTCACGGCGAGGGGGCCCCAACTACGAGCAGTACTTC.

This chain joins TRBV7-9 and TRBJ1-2, with 7 bases matching TRBD1. V was clipped by 5 bases and J by 4 bases; unmatched bases: 4. The CDR3 is made up of 13 amino acids. In germline, CDR1 is SEHNR, CDR2 FQNEAQ (reference sequence). The CDR3 sequence: CASSPGTAYGYTF. CDR3 DNA: TGTGCCAGCAGCCCCGGGACAGCCTATGGCTACACCTTC.

The chain joins TRBV11-2 to TRBJ2-7, with D perhaps matching TRBD1 (7 bases). CDR3 size: 14 residues. The V gene's germline CDR1 is SGHAT and CDR2 FQNNGV. Trimming removed 1 base at V and 9 bases at J, with 16 bases between. The CDR3 DNA reads TGTGCCAGCAGCTTAGGAGCGACAGGGCGGGGGCAGTACTTC. Its translation is CASSLGATGRGQYF. The full variable domain, completed using reference TRBV11-2 and TRBJ2-7, is EAGVAQSPRYKIIEKRQSVAFWCNPISGHATLYWYQQILGQGPKLLIQFQNNGVVDDSQLPKDRFSAERLKGVDSTLKIQPAKLEDSAVYLCASSLGATGRGQYFGPGTRLTVT.

A word on this clone: The junction departs from the called germline gene at one end, perhaps through a read error. The CDR3 bases are TGCAGTGCCCCAGTGGGCGGGACAGGTCTCTTC. This encodes CSAPVGGTGLF. The chain is built from TRBV20-1 and TRBJ2-1; 8 nucleotides line up with TRBD1. Germline assignment: CDR1 DFQATT and CDR2 SNEGSKA (reference sequence). The CDR3 extends over 11 amino acids.

This rearrangement joins TRBV25-1 to TRBJ2-3; the match to TRBD2 covers 13 bases. The V and J ends lost 3 bases and 0 bases, in that order; junction bases with no gene match: 6. CDR3 length equals 18 residues. Germline CDR1 is MGHDK and CDR2 is SYGVNS. CDR3 sequence (DNA): TGTGCCAGCAGTGACCCCGGGACTAGCGGGACTAGCACAGATACGCAGTATTTT. It specifies CASSDPGTSGTSTDTQYF.

The rearrangement links TRBV21-1 to TRBJ2-1; the D call of TRBD1 is as the table states it, not checked on the DNA. TRBV21-1 is assigned pseudogene status. CDR3 length: 17 amino acids. The CDR3 DNA is TGTGCCAGCAGCCCGCGAGAGGGGGCTTTAACCTACAATGAGCAGTTCTTC. Encoded protein: CASSPREGALTYNEQFF.

V is TRBV5-1 and J is TRBJ2-2; 7 nucleotides agree with TRBD1. Germline-derived CDR1 and CDR2 are SGHRS and YFSETQ. The junction had 5 bases not matched to a gene; V was cut back by 0 bases and J by 9 bases. The CDR3 runs 14 residues. Here the CDR3 reads CASSLGQGNWELFF. CDR3 coding DNA: TGCGCCAGCAGCTTGGGACAGGGCAATTGGGAGCTGTTTTTT.

This clone was detected a few times. V gene TRBV19 combines with J gene TRBJ1-1; maybe TRBD1 (6 bases). Trimming left V 3 bases short and J 1 base short, with 12 bases between. The germline V gene has CDR1 LNHDA and CDR2 SQIVND (reference sequence). CDR3 length equals 15 residues. CDR3: CASSIGGATNTEAFF. In nucleotides, the CDR3 is TGTGCCAGTAGTATTGGGGGGGCTACGAACACTGAAGCTTTCTTT.

The V and J genes are TRBV14 and TRBJ2-7, with TRBD1 as a possible D gene (6 bases). This CDR3 has 16 residues. CDR1 SGHDN and CDR2 FVKESK come from the germline V gene. Trimming cost V 4 bases and J 2 bases, with 18 bases left between them. The CDR3 loop reads CASSRGPVLGTYEQYF. The CDR3 coding sequence is TGTGCCAGCAGCCGGGGGCCGGTCCTGGGGACCTACGAGCAGTACTTC.

The rearrangement uses TRBV6-5 and TRBJ1-2; 8 bases are a match to TRBD1. Trimming cost V 6 bases and J 8 bases; bases outside gene matches: 8. Germline-derived CDR1 and CDR2 are MNHEY and SVGAGI. This CDR3 comprises 13 residues. This CDR3 is CASRIQGGAGYTF. The CDR3 DNA is TGTGCCAGCAGAATACAGGGGGGAGCGGGCTACACCTTC.

J is TRBJ1-1 and V is TRBV3-1 (or the pseudogene TRBV3-2); 12 bases align to TRBD1. V was clipped by 8 bases and J by 5 bases; unmatched bases: 6. CDR1 and CDR2 from the germline V gene are LGHDT and YNNKEL (reference sequence). The CDR3 sequence is 14 residues long. The CDR3 nucleotides read TGTGCCAGCTCGGGACAGGGGGCGAGGACTGAAGCTTTCTTT. Protein sequence: CASSGQGARTEAFF.

The chain couples TRBV6-6 to TRBJ2-7; tentatively, D is TRBD2 (5 bases). The CDR3 contains 15 residues. Germline assignment: CDR1 MNHNY and CDR2 SVGAGI (reference sequence). The germline V and J ends were trimmed by 2 bases and 1 base, with 12 bases remaining between them. This chain's CDR3 is CASSYRGGGSYEQYF. For the CDR3, the DNA is TGTGCCAGCAGTTACCGCGGCGGAGGATCCTACGAGCAGTACTTC.

This clone was seen once. This chain uses TRBV7-3 with TRBJ1-3; D gene ambiguous. V was pared by 5 bases and J by 0 bases, with 11 bases between. The CDR3 loop spans 15 amino acids. CDR1 is SGHTA, CDR2 FQGTGA, per germline. The CDR3 DNA sequence: TGTGCCAGCAGCCCTAATCGAGGCTCTGGAAACACCATATATTTT. This sequence encodes CASSPNRGSGNTIYF.

The rearrangement joins TRBV2 to TRBJ2-7, with 7 bases aligning to TRBD1. The CDR3 consists of 13 residues. V was pared by 6 bases and J by 5 bases, with 7 bases of the junction left unmatched. The germline V gene encodes CDR1 SNHLY and CDR2 FYNNEI. The CDR3 spells CASRRDSIDEQYF. The CDR3 nucleotides read TGTGCCAGCAGGAGGGACAGTATCGACGAGCAGTACTTC.

V gene TRBV15 combines with J gene TRBJ2-7, with 8 positions matching TRBD1. This CDR3 is 15 amino acids long. Germline CDR1 and CDR2: LNHNV and YYDKDF (reference sequence). V shed 2 bases and J 4 bases; nucleotides not matched to a gene: 7. In DNA, the CDR3 is TGTGCCACCAGCAGACGGACAGGGCTCGGTTACGAGCAGTACTTC. Translated, it gives CATSRRTGLGYEQYF. The complete variable domain, with remaining parts taken from reference TRBV15 and TRBJ2-7, reads DAMVIQNPRYQVTQFGKPVTLSCSQTLNHNVMYWYQQKSSQAPKLLFHYYDKDFNNEADTPDNFQSRRPNTSFCFLDIRSPGLGDTAMYLCATSRRTGLGYEQYFGPGTRLTVT.

This chain uses TRBV19 with TRBJ1-3, with TRBD1 matching 11 bases. The CDR3 has 14 residues. V lost 6 bases and J lost 5; bases outside the gene matches: 3. The germline V gene has CDR1 LNHDA and CDR2 SQIVND (reference sequence). CDR3 coding DNA: TGTGCCAGTAGCGGGACAGGGGGGAGAAACACCATATATTTT. Its protein product is CASSGTGGRNTIYF.

This clone has just a few counts. The chain couples TRBV30 to TRBJ1-1; 7 bases are a match to TRBD1. V was clipped by 0 bases and J by 5 bases; unmatched bases: 9. Looked up from germline, CDR1 is GTSNPN and CDR2 is SVGIG (reference sequence). The CDR3 is made up of 15 amino acids. The CDR3 loop is CAWSVLEGADTEAFF. In DNA form, the CDR3 reads TGTGCCTGGAGTGTACTTGAGGGGGCGGATACTGAAGCTTTCTTT.

This chain joins TRBV5-5 and TRBJ1-2; 10 positions agree with TRBD1. CDR1 is SGHKS, CDR2 YYEKEE, per germline (reference sequence). The V segment lost 4 bases and the J segment 4 bases; nucleotides outside the gene matches: 10. This CDR3 comprises 16 residues. The CDR3 nucleotides read TGTGCCAGCAGCCGGGCGACAGGGGGCAGTGTCTATGGCTACACCTTC. Translating it yields CASSRATGGSVYGYTF.

The rearrangement joins TRBV3-1 (or the pseudogene TRBV3-2) to TRBJ1-2, with 7 bases fitting TRBD1. The CDR3 sequence is 13 residues long. Trimming took 5 bases from V and 2 from J; bases not matched to a gene: 2. Germline CDR1 and CDR2: LGHDT and YNNKEL (reference sequence). In DNA, the CDR3 is TGTGCCAGCAGCAAGACAGGGAACTATGGCTACACCTTC. This encodes CASSKTGNYGYTF.

J is TRBJ2-7 and V is TRBV11-3, with a possible D match to TRBD2 (5 bases). The CDR3 is 12 amino acids. The V end lost 1 base, the J end lost 7 bases, and 8 bases lay between the germline ends. Per germline, CDR1 SGHNT and CDR2 YENEEA. DNA for the CDR3: TGTGCCAGCAGCTTAGTAGGGAGTGAGCAGTACTTC. Its translation: CASSLVGSEQYF.

This clone was detected only once. The CDR3 loop is CASSMAGGRLYF. CDR3 DNA sequence: TGTGCCAGTAGTATGGCGGGCGGTCGTCTGTACTTC. This chain uses TRBV19 with TRBJ2-7, with D perhaps matching TRBD2 (5 bases). Looked up from germline, CDR1 is LNHDA and CDR2 is SQIVND (reference sequence). The CDR3 is 12 amino acids. V lost 3 bases and J 12 bases, leaving 15 bases between the germline ends.

J is TRBJ1-5 and V is TRBV6-5; D call uncertain. The length of the CDR3 is 13 residues. Between the trimmed V and J ends, which lost 6 bases and 3 bases, there was a span of 9 bases. Germline V lookup: CDR1 MNHEY, CDR2 SVGAGI. CDR3 sequence: CASRGSVNQPQHF. The CDR3, as DNA: TGTGCCAGCAGGGGCTCCGTCAATCAGCCCCAGCATTTT.

The chain couples TRBV6-5 to TRBJ2-1; the match to TRBD1 covers 8 bases. The CDR3 runs 12 residues. Germline loops: CDR1 MNHEY, CDR2 SVGAGI. The V gene end was trimmed by 6 bases and the J gene end by 14 bases; junction bases not matched to a gene: 9. CDR3 nucleotide sequence: TGTGCCAGCAGCCAAAGACAGGGGTGGGAGTTCTTC. Residues: CASSQRQGWEFF.

Only one count was recorded for this clone. The chain is built from TRBV29-1 and TRBJ2-3, with D tentatively TRBD2 (5 bases). The germline V and J ends were trimmed by 4 bases and 2 bases, with 16 bases remaining between them. CDR3 size: 15 residues. In germline, CDR1 is SQVTM, CDR2 ANQGSEA. This chain's CDR3 is CSVGRGEENTDTQYF. DNA for the CDR3: TGCAGCGTTGGTCGGGGAGAGGAGAACACAGATACGCAGTATTTT.

The chain employs TRBV20-1 and TRBJ2-2; 7 nucleotides align to TRBD1. Germline V lookup: CDR1 DFQATT, CDR2 SNEGSKA (reference sequence). V shed 3 bases and J 2 bases; nucleotides not matched to a gene: 3. This CDR3 has 14 residues. The CDR3 loop reads CSASLGGNTGELFF. The DNA of the CDR3 is TGCAGTGCTAGTTTAGGGGGCAACACCGGGGAGCTGTTTTTT.